The sequence of this T cell receptor beta chain was determined in a study of blood T cells in healthy people across ages. Study summary: Roughly one uniquely barcoded beta molecule per two T cells was captured.

The use of a sample-barcoded 5' primer and a J-beta primer mix characterized a second PCR of roughly 6 to 11 cycles. Per sample, CDR3-containing paired-end reads numbered at least 2.5 million. TCRdb recomputed calls from the 5' RACE reads with MiXCR, one row per CDR3 protein. The table has some 1.4 million distinct CDR3 sequences, around 39% seen once. This clonotype was counted once. Its specificity is not known. General study findings and limits: Naive T cell percentage showed a strong correlation with TCR beta diversity.

Per germline, CDR1 SGHRS and CDR2 YFSETQ. There are 15 residues in the CDR3. The J segment lost 11 bases and the V segment lost 6 bases, leaving 16 bases of the junction unmatched. The receptor was derived from a woman aged 18-30 years in good health. The sequencing input was blood. The rearrangement links TRBV5-1 to TRBJ2-5; 10 nucleotides match TRBD2. The CDR3 DNA reads as TGCGCCAGCACCATAGCGGGGGGTTCCTACAATGAGCAGTACTTC. It encodes CASTIAGGSYNEQYF.